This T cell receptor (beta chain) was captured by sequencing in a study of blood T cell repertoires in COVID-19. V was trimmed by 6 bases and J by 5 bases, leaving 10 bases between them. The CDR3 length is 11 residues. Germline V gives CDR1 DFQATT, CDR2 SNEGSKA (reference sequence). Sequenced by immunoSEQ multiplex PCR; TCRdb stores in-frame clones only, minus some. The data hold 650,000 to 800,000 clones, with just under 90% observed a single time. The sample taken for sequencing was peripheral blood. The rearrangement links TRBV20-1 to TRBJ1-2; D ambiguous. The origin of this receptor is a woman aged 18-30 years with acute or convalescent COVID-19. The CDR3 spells CSATSAYGYTF. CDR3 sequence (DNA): TGCAGTGCCACGAGTGCATATGGCTACACCTTC.